This TCR beta chain is from a study of response to subunit inactivated influenza vaccine. Concerning this clonotype: Its antigen is as yet unknown.

A single record per CDR3 protein comes from TCRdb applying MiXCR to the RT-PCR reads. The repertoire holds hundreds of thousands of distinct CDR3 sequences, with 15% to 18% as singletons. Findings and limits, study-wide: It was the authors' suggestion that each seasonal influenza vaccination recruits few new T cells.

The V end lost 4 bases, the J end lost 4 bases, and 13 bases lay between the germline ends. Germline V CDR1 and CDR2: ENHRY, SYGVKD. The CDR3 is made up of 14 amino acids. Sequencing was performed on PBMCs from blood, taken roughly 12 days after vaccination. The V call is TRBV10-3, the J call TRBJ2-5; D call uncertain. The sequence was obtained from a man aged 50-60 years who received an inactivated influenza vaccine. The CDR3 region has the DNA TGTGCCATCAGTGGAGCAGGCAAGCCAGAGACCCAGTACTTC. Translating gives CAISGAGKPETQYF.